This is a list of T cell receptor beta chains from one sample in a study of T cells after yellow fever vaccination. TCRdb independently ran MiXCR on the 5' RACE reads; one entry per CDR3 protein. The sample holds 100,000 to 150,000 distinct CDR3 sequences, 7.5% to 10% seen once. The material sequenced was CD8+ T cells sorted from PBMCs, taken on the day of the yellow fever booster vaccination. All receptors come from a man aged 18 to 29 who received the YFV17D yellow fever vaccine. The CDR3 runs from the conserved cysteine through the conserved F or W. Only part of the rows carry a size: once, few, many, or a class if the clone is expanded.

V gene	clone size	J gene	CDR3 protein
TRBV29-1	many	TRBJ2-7	CSVEDRDGGYEQYF
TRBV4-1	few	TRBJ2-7	CASSHLGAGIGREQYF
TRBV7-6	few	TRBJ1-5	CASSLSGGQVLSQPQHF
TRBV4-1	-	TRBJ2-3	CASSPMTGGTDTQYF
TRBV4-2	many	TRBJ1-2	CASSRSEANGYTF
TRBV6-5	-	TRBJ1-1	CASSYGAGGSDAFF
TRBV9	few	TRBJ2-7	CASSPRRGLYEQYF
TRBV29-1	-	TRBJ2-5	CSVEDPRTSGGSETQYF
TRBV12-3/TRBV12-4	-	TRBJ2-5	CASPFSSGGHITQETQYF
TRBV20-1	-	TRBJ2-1	CSVTAGFNEQFF
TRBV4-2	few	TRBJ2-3	CASSLETGTGITDTQYF
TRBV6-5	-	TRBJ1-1	CASSLGYVNTEAFF
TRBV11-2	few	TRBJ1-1	CASSFGRATMNTEAFF
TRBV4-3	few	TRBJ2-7	CASSQGTGVPYEQYF
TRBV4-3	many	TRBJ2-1	CASSQEIGLRDEQFF
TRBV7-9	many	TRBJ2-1	CASSLAARANEQFF
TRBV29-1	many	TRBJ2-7	CSVAVWTDFYEQYF
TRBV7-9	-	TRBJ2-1	CASSPQGGTSYNEQFF
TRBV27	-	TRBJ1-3	CASSEGVFSGNTIYF
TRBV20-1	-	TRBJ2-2	CSARGFHSAVNANTGELFF
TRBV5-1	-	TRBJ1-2	CASSDREGDYGYTF
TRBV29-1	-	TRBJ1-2	CSVFLDRGSYTF
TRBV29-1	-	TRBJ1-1	CSANRATTEAFF
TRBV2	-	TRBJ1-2	CASTGTGGNLNYGYTF
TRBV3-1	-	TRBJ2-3	CASSQDATGLGRSTQYF
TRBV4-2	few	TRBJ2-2	CASSQDWTGARDGELFF
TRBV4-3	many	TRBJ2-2	CASSPRPVQSGELFF
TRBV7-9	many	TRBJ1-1	CASSTRNTEAFF
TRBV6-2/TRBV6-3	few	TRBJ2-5	CASSQLAGAQGETQYF
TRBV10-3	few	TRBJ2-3	CATIGDTDTQYF
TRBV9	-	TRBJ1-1	CASSVDETTEAFF
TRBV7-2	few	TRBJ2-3	CASSLVEGVTDTQYF
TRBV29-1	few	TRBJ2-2	CSVRTSGGGPGELFF
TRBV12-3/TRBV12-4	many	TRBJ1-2	CASSSPGILYGYTF
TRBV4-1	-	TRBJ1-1	CASSPDMTDTEAFF
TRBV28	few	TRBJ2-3	CASSPRYGGDADTQYF
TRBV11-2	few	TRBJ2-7	CASSLGQGAYEQYF
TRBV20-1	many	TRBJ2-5	CSAEGGQGLQETQYF
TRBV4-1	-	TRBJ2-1	CASSQLRGQGAENEQFF
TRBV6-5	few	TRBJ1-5	CASSYFAIPQPQHF
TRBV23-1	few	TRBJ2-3	CASSQSNIDTQYF
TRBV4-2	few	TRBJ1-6	CASSPELVMVNNSPLHF
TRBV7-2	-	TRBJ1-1	CASSPLTGGTEAFF
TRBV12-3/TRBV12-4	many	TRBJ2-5	CASSLAARVRIQETQYF
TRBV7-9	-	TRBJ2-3	CASSGGDGGVTDTQYF
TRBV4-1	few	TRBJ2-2	CASSQGGQVNTGELFF
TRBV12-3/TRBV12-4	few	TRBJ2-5	CASSPRDAQETQYF
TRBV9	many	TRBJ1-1	CASSVGPLTEAFF
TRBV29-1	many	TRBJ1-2	CSVDAGLYTF
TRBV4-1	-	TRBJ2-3	CASSQGVSGGSTDTQYF
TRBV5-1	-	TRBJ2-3	CASSLLIVGGSVTDTQYF
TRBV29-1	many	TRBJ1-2	CSLRGNYGYTF
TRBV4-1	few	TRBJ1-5	CASSQEQGRSQPQHF
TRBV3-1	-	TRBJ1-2	CASSQPGQGAHYGYTF
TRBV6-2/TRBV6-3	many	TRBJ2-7	CASSYSESRDIVISTYEQYF